This T cell receptor (beta chain) was retrieved from a study of OX40 agonist ivuxolimab in advanced cancers. Study as a whole: Patient treatment consisted of intravenous ivuxolimab administration every 2 weeks at 0.01 to 10 mg/kg.

J gave up 6 bases and V 8 bases, and 8 bases lay outside the gene matches. The CDR3 consists of 13 residues. The germline CDR1 and CDR2 sequences are MNHEY and SMNVEV (reference sequence). This clone has only a few counts. Its antigen remains unknown. The repertoire was sequenced with immunoSEQ multiplex PCR; TCRdb's copy has only in-frame clones and lacks some. In the table there are over 35,000 clones, roughly 90% of which are singletons. Notes on the study in general: Fewer expanded clones were found on average in CD4+ than in CD8+ T cells. The CD4+ and CD8+ T cells in the blood had expanded clonally by week 6 at 0.1 to 3.0 mg/kg.

Sequences were derived from CD4+ or CD8+ T cells sorted from blood, sampled in a trial of the OX40 agonist ivuxolimab. The rearrangement joins TRBV27 to TRBJ2-7; 9 nucleotides agree with TRBD1. The source is an adult with an advanced solid tumor such as melanoma, head and neck, liver or kidney cancer. The CDR3 sequence is CASHATGGGEQYF. CDR3 nucleotide sequence: TGTGCCAGCCACGCGACAGGGGGGGGCGAGCAGTACTTC.